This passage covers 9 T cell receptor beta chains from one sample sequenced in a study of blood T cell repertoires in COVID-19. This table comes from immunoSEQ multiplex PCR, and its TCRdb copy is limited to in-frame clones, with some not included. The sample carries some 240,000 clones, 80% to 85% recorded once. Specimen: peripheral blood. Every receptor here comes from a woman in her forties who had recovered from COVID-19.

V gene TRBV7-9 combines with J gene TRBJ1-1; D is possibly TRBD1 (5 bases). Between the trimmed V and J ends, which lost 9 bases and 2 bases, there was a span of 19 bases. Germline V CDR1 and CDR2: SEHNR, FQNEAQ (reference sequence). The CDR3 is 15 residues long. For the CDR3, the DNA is TGTGCCAGTCGTACCCGGGGAGGACAAAACACTGAAGCTTTCTTT. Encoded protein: CASRTRGGQNTEAFF.

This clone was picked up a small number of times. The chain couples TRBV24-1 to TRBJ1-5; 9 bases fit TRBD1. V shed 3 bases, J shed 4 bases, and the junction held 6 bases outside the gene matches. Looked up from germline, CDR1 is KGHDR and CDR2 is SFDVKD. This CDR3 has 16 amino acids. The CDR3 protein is CATSDATGTGNQPQHF. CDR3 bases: TGTGCCACCAGTGATGCGACCGGGACAGGGAATCAGCCCCAGCATTTT.

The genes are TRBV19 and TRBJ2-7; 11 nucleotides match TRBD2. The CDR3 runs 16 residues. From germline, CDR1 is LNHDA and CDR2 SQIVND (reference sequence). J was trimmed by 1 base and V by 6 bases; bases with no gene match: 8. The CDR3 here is CASSKSGTSGSYEQYF. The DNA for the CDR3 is TGTGCCAGTAGCAAATCTGGGACTAGCGGATCCTACGAGCAGTACTTC. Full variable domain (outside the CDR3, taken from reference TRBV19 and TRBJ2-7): DGGITQSPKYLFRKEGQNVTLSCEQNLNHDAMYWYRQDPGQGLRLIYYSQIVNDFQKGDIAEGYSVSREKKESFPLTVTSAQKNPTAFYLCASSKSGTSGSYEQYFGPGTRLTVT.

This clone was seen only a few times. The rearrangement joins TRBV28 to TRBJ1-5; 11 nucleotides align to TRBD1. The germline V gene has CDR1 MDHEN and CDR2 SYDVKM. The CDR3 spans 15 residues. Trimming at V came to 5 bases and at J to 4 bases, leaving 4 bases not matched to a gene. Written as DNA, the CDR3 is TGTGCCAGCAGTCGAGGGACAGGGGGAAATCAGCCCCAGCATTTT. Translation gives CASSRGTGGNQPQHF. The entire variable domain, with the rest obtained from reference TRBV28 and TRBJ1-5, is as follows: DVKVTQSSRYLVKRTGEKVFLECVQDMDHENMFWYRQDPGLGLRLIYFSYDVKMKEKGDIPEGYSVSREKKERFSLILESASTNQTSMYLCASSRGTGGNQPQHFGDGTRLSIL.

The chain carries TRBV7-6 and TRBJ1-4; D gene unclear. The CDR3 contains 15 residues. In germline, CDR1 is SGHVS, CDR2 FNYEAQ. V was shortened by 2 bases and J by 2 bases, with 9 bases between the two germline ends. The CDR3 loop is CASSLNEVTNEKLFF. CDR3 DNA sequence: TGTGCCAGCAGCTTAAACGAGGTCACTAATGAAAAACTGTTTTTT.

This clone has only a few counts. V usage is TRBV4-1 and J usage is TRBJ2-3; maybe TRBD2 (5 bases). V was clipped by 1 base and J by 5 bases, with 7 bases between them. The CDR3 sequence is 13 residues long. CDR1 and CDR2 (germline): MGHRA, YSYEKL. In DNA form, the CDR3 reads TGCGCCAGCAGCCAAGCCGGGGAAGATACGCAGTATTTT. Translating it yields CASSQAGEDTQYF.

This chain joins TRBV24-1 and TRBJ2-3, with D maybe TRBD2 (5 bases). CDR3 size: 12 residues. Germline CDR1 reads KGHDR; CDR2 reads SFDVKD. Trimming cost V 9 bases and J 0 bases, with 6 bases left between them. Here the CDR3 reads CATGSSTDTQYF. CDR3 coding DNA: TGTGCCACCGGGAGCAGCACAGATACGCAGTATTTT.

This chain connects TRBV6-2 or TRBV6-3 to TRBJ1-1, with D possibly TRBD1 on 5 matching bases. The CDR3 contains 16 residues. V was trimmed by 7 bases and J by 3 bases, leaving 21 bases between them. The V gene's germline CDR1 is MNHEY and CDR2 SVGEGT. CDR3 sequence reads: CASNPWGRRGYTEAFF. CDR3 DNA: TGTGCCAGCAACCCATGGGGGAGGAGAGGGTACACTGAAGCTTTCTTT.

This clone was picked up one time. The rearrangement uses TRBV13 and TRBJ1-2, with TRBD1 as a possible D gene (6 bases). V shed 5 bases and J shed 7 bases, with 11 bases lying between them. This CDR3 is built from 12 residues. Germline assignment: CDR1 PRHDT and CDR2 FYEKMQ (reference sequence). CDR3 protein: CASSTGGAGYTF. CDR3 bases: TGTGCCAGCAGCACGGGGGGGGCTGGCTACACCTTC.